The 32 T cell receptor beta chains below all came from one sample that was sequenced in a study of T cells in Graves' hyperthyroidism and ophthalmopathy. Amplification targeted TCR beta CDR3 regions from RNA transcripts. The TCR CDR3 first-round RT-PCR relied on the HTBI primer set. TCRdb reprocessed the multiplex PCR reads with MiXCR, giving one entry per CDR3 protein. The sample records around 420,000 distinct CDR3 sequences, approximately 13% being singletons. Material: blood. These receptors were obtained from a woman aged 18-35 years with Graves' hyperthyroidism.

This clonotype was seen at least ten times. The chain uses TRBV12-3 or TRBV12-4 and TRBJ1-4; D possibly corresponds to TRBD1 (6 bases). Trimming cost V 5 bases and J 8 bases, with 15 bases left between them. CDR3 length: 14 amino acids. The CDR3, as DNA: TGTGCCAGCAGTGAACAGGGTGTGGGGGAAAAACTGTTTTTT. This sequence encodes CASSEQGVGEKLFF.

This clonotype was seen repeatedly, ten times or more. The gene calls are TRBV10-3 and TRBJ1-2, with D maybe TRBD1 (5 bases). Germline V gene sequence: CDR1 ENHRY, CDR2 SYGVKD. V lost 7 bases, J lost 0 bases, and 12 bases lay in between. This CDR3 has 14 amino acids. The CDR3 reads CAITGTEANYGYTF. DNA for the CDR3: TGTGCCATCACCGGGACGGAAGCTAACTATGGCTACACCTTC.

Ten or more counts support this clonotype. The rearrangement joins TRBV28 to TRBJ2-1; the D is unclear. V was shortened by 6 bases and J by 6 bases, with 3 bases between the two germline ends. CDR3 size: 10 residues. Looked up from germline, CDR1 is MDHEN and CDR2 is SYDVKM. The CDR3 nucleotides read TGTGCCAGCAGAGCCAATGAGCAGTTCTTC. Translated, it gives CASRANEQFF.

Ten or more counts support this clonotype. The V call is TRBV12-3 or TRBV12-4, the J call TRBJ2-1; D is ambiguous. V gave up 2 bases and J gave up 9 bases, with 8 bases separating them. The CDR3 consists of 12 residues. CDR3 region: CASSLRSGEQFF. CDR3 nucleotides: TGTGCCAGCAGTTTACGTTCGGGTGAGCAGTTCTTC.

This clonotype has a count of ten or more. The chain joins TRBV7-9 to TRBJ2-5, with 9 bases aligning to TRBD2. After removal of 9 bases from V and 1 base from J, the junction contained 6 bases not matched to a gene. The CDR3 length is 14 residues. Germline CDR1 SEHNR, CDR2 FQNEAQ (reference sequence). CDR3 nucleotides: TGTGCCAGTAGACCTAGCGGGGCCCAAGAGACCCAGTACTTC. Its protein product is CASRPSGAQETQYF.

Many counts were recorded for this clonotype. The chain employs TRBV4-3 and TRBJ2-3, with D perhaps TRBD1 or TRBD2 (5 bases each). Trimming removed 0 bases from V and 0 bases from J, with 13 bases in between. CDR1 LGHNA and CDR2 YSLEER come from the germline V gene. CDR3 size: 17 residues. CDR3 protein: CASSQDSRGASTDTQYF. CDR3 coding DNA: TGCGCCAGCAGCCAAGATTCAAGAGGGGCTAGCACAGATACGCAGTATTTT.

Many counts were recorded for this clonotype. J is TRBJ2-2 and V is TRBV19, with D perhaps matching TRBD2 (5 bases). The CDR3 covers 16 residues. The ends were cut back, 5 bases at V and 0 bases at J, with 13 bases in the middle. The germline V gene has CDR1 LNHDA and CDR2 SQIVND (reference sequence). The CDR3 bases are TGTGCCAGTAGTGGCCGACTACTCGCGAACACCGGGGAGCTGTTTTTT. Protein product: CASSGRLLANTGELFF.

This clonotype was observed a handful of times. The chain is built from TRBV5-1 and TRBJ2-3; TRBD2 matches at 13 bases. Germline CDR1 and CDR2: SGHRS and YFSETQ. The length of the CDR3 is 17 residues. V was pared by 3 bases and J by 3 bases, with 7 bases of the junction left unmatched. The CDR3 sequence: CASSSGLAGARTDTQYF. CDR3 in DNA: TGCGCCAGCAGCTCTGGACTAGCGGGAGCGAGGACAGATACGCAGTATTTT.

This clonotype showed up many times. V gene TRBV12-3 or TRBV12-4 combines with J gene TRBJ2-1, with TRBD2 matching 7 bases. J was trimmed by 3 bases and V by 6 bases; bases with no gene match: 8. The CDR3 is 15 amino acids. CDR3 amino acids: CASSRIAGNYNEQFF. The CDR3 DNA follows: TGTGCCAGCAGCCGGATAGCGGGCAACTACAATGAGCAGTTCTTC.

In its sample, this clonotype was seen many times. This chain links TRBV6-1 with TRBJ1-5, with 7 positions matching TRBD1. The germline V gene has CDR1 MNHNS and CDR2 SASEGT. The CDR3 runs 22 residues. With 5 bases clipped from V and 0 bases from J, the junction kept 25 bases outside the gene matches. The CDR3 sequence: CASSKGPPGQRSKIDSNQPQHF. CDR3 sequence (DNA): TGTGCCAGCAGTAAAGGTCCGCCGGGACAGAGATCTAAAATAGATAGCAATCAGCCCCAGCATTTT.

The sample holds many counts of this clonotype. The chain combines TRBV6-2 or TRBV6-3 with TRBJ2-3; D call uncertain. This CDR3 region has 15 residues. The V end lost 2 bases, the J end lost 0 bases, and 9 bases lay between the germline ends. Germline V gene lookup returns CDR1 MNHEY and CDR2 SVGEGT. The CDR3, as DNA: TGTGCCAGCAGTTACGTATCCGGGAGCACAGATACGCAGTATTTT. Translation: CASSYVSGSTDTQYF.

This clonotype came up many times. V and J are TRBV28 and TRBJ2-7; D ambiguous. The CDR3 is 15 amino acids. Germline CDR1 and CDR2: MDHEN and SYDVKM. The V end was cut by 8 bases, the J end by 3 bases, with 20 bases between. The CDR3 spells CASLSNSRLGYEQYF. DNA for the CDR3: TGTGCCAGCCTCTCGAATAGCCGGTTGGGCTACGAGCAGTACTTC.

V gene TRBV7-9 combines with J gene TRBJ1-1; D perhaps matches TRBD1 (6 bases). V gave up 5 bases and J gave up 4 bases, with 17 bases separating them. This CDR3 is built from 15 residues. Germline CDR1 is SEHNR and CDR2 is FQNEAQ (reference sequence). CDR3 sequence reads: CASSTGIGGSTEAFF. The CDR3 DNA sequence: TGTGCCAGCAGCACCGGGATAGGGGGAAGCACTGAAGCTTTCTTT.

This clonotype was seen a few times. The CDR3 DNA sequence: TGTGCCAGCAGCCTTTATACTAGCGGGGATTACAATGAGCAGTTCTTC. Translating gives CASSLYTSGDYNEQFF. V usage is TRBV13 and J usage is TRBJ2-1, with 10 bases matching TRBD2. Germline assignment: CDR1 PRHDT and CDR2 FYEKMQ (reference sequence). The CDR3 consists of 16 residues. The J segment lost 4 bases and the V segment lost 5 bases, leaving 8 bases of the junction unmatched. The full variable domain, completed using reference TRBV13 and TRBJ2-1, is AAGVIQSPRHLIKEKRETATLKCYPIPRHDTVYWYQQGPGQDPQFLISFYEKMQSDKGSIPDRFSAQQFSDYHSELNMSSLELGDSALYFCASSLYTSGDYNEQFFGPGTRLTVL.

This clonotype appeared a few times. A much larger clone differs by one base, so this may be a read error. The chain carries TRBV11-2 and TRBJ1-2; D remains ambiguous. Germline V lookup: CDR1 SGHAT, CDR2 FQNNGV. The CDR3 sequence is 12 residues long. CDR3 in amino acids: CASSLGNYGYIF. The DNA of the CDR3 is TGTGCCAGCAGCCTCGGGAACTATGGCTACATCTTC.

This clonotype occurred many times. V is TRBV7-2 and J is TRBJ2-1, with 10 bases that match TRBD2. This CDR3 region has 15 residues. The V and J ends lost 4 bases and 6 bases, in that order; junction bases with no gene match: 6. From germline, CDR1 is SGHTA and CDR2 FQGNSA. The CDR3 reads CASSSASGRVNEQFF. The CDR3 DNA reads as TGTGCCAGCAGCTCCGCTAGCGGGAGAGTCAATGAGCAGTTCTTC.

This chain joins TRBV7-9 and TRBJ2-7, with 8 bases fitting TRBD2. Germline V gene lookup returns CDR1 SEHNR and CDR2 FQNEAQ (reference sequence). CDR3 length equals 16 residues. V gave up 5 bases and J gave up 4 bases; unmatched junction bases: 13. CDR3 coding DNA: TGTGCCAGCAGCCCGCCGGGGACCTCGGGAGGGTACGAGCAGTACTTC. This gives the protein CASSPPGTSGGYEQYF.

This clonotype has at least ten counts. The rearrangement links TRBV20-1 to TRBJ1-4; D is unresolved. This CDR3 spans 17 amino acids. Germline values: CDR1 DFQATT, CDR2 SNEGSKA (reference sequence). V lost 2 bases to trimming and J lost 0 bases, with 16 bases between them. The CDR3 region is CSARTLERGATNEKLFF. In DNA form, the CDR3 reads TGCAGTGCTAGAACGTTGGAGCGCGGTGCAACTAATGAAAAACTGTTTTTT.

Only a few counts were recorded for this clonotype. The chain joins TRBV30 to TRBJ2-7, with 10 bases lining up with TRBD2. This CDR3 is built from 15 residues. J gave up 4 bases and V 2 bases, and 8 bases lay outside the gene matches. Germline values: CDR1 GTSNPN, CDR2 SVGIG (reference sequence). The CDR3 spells CAWSNLAGVGYEQYF. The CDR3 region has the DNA TGTGCCTGGAGTAACCTAGCGGGAGTAGGGTACGAGCAGTACTTC.

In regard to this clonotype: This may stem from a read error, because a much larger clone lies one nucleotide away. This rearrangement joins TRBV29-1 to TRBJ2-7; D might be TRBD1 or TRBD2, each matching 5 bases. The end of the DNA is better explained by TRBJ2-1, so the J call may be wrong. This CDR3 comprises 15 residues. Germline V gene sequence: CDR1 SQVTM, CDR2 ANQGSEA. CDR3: CSVEFDRGPSYEQFF. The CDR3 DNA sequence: TGCAGCGTTGAATTTGATCGGGGCCCCTCCTACGAGCAGTTCTTC.

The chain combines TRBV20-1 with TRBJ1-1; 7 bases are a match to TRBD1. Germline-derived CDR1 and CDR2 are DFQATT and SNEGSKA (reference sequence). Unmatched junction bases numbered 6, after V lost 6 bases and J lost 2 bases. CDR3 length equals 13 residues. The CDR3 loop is CSAVGQVNTEAFF. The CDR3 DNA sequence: TGCAGTGCCGTCGGACAGGTCAACACTGAAGCTTTCTTT.

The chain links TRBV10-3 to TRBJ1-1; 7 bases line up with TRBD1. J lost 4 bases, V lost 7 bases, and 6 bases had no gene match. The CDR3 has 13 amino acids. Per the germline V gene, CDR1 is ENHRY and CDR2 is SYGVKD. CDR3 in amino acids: CAITRQGGTEAFF. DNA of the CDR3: TGTGCCATCACCAGACAGGGTGGCACTGAAGCTTTCTTT.

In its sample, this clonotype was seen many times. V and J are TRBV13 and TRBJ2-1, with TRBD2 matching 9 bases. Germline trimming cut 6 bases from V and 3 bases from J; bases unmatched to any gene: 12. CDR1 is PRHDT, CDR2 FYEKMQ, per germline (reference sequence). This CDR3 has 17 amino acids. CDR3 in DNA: TGTGCCAGCAGTTCAAACCTGGGACTAGCAGTCTACAATGAGCAGTTCTTC. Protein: CASSSNLGLAVYNEQFF. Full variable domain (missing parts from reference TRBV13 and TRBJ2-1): AAGVIQSPRHLIKEKRETATLKCYPIPRHDTVYWYQQGPGQDPQFLISFYEKMQSDKGSIPDRFSAQQFSDYHSELNMSSLELGDSALYFCASSSNLGLAVYNEQFFGPGTRLTVL.

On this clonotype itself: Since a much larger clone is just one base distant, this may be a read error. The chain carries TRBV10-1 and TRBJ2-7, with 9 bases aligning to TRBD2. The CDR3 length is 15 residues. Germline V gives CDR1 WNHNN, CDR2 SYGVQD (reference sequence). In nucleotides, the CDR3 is TGCGCCAGCAGTGAGTCGACTAGCGGTACCTACGAGCAGTGCTTC. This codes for CASSESTSGTYEQCF.

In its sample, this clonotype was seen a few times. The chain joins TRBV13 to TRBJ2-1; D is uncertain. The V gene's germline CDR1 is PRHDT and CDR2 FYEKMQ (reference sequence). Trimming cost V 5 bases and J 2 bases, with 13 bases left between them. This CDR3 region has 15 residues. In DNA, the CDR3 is TGTGCCAGCAGCGTCCGTGAAACAGCCTACAATGAGCAGTTCTTC. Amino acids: CASSVRETAYNEQFF.

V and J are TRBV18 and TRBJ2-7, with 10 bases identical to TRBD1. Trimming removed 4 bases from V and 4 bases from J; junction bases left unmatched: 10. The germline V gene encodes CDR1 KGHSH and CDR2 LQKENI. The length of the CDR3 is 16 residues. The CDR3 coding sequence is TGTGCCAGCTCACAGTTTTCCGGGACAGGGGATTACGAGCAGTACTTC. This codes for CASSQFSGTGDYEQYF. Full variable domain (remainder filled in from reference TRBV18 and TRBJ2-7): NAGVMQNPRHLVRRRGQEARLRCSPMKGHSHVYWYRQLPEEGLKFMVYLQKENIIDESGMPKERFSAEFPKEGPSILRIQQVVRGDSAAYFCASSQFSGTGDYEQYFGPGTRLTVT.

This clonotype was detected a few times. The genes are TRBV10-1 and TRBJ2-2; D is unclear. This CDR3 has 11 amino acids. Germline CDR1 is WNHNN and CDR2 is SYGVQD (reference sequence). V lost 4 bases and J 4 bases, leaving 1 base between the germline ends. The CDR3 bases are TGCGCCAGCAGTGGCACCGGGGAGCTGTTTTTT. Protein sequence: CASSGTGELFF.

This CDR3 reads CAISGTGNEETQYF. The CDR3 nucleotides read TGTGCCATCTCCGGGACAGGGAACGAGGAGACCCAGTACTTC. The chain couples TRBV10-3 to TRBJ2-5; 9 bases are a match to TRBD1. J lost 5 bases, V lost 8 bases, and 9 bases had no gene match. CDR1 and CDR2 from the germline V gene are ENHRY and SYGVKD. The CDR3 length is 14 residues.

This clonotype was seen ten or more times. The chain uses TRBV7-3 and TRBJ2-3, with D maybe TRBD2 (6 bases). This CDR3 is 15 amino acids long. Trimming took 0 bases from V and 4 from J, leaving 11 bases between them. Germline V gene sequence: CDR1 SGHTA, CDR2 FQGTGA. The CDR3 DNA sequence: TGTGCCAGCAGCTTAACCAAATTAGCGGCAGATACGCAGTATTTT. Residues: CASSLTKLAADTQYF.

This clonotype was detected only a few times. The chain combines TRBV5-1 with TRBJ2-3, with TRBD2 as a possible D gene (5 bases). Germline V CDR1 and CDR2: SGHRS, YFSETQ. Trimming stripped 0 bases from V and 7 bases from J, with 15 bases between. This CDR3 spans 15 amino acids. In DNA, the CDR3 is TGCGCCAGCAGCTTGGAGGTGGGAGTGTCATATACGCAGTATTTT. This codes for CASSLEVGVSYTQYF.

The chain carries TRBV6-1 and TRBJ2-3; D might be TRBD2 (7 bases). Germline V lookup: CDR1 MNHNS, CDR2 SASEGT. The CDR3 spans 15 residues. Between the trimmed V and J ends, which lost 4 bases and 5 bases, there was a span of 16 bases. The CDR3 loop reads CASSGGGGAGDTQYF. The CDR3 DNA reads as TGTGCCAGCAGTGGAGGGGGAGGGGCGGGAGATACGCAGTATTTT.

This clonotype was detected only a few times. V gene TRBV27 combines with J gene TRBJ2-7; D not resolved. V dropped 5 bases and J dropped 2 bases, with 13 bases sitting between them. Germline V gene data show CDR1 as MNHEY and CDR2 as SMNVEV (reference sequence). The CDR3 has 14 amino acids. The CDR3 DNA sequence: TGTGCCAGCAGTCCCAATGTCGAAACCTACGAGCAGTACTTC. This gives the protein CASSPNVETYEQYF.